A selection of T cell receptor beta chains follows, all from one sample in a study of CXCR3-negative and CXCR3-positive naive CD8 T cells. TCRdb reprocessed the 5' RACE reads; each CDR3 protein has one entry and no DNA is given. The specimen's table records about 60,000 distinct CDR3 sequences. Sequencing used naive CXCR3+ CD8+ T cells from blood. The receptors were gathered from a human donor in good health. Some clones in this sample may be carry-over from other donors' samples. CDR3s include the opening cysteine and the closing phenylalanine or tryptophan. Not all rows give a size; the values are once, few, many and, for expanded clones, a class.

j_gene	v_gene	abundance	CDR3aa
TRBJ1-2	TRBV5-6	NA	CASSLGPDVNYGYTF
TRBJ2-1	TRBV20-1	NA	CSARGLTSSVGEQFF
TRBJ1-6	TRBV9	NA	CASSAEGDRSPIHF
TRBJ2-7	TRBV6-5	NA	CATSGAGGLGEQYF
TRBJ1-1	TRBV15	NA	CATSRVTENTEAFF
TRBJ2-3	TRBV7-8	NA	CASSLAIREKDTQYF
TRBJ2-7	TRBV4-3	NA	CASSPGTGAYEQYF
TRBJ2-1	TRBV20-1	NA	CSAMDRGNNEQFF
TRBJ2-7	TRBV18	NA	CASSPEAEYEQYF
TRBJ2-1	TRBV19	NA	CATYDRGSYNEQFF
TRBJ2-7	TRBV7-2	NA	CASRPPQGLTNYEQYF
TRBJ2-1	TRBV19	NA	CASSILGPDNEQFF
TRBJ2-7	TRBV29-1	NA	CSVEIGGGLDEQYF
TRBJ2-2	TRBV4-1	NA	CASSRPGQGNTGELFF
TRBJ2-1	TRBV7-2	NA	CASVRASLYNEQFF
TRBJ2-5	TRBV28	NA	CASSLPPPGQGGETRYF
TRBJ2-5	TRBV27	NA	CASSFKETQYF
TRBJ2-1	TRBV20-1	NA	CSARDRGRESNEQFF
TRBJ1-5	TRBV21-1	NA	CASSKVGEGNQPQHF
TRBJ2-7	TRBV4-1	NA	CASSQVAALAGPPYEQYF
TRBJ1-4	TRBV5-1	NA	CASSEDRGITNEKLFF
TRBJ1-1	TRBV9	NA	CASSISAGTGSMVTEAFF
TRBJ2-2	TRBV28	NA	CASSRSGTGELFF
TRBJ2-1	TRBV7-2	NA	CASSLGPGWNEQFF
TRBJ2-1	TRBV7-6	NA	CASSPRGQGPYNEQFF
TRBJ2-2	TRBV20-1	NA	CSARPGTSDIGELFF
TRBJ2-2	TRBV5-1	NA	CASSDTGVRTGELFF
TRBJ2-3	TRBV20-1	NA	CSAKKDRNTQESTDTQYF
TRBJ2-7	TRBV7-2	NA	CASSLSHQGAYEQYF
TRBJ2-1	TRBV7-3	NA	CASSLRGGPSYNEQFF
TRBJ2-7	TRBV7-6	NA	CASSFDREAYEQYF
TRBJ1-1	TRBV4-3	medium-sized	CASSPNWAGPTEAFF
TRBJ2-7	TRBV7-9	NA	CASSLPRDSQTYEQYF
TRBJ2-1	TRBV29-1	NA	CSVEDERGGYNEQFF
TRBJ2-3	TRBV6-6	NA	CASTEGTDTQYF
TRBJ2-1	TRBV5-1	NA	CASSLYASGSTNEQFF
TRBJ1-2	TRBV20-1	NA	CSATTGQGVADGYTF
TRBJ2-1	TRBV18	NA	CASSPEAGAYNEQFF
TRBJ2-7	TRBV7-7	NA	CASSPSRGDYEQYF
TRBJ1-2	TRBV12-3/TRBV12-4	NA	CASRTGDINYGYTF
TRBJ2-4	TRBV4-3	NA	CASSQHLGLAGPQYF
TRBJ2-1	TRBV6-4	NA	CASSDVWGSSYNEQFF
TRBJ1-2	TRBV27	NA	CASQGYRGTSVYTF
TRBJ2-7	TRBV20-1	NA	CSAEGRDRGSSYEQHF
TRBJ2-2	TRBV7-9	NA	CASSFTGLRGTGELFF
TRBJ2-1	TRBV7-9	NA	CASSVPGQPGNEQFF